This T cell receptor (beta chain) was sequenced for a study of T cells after yellow fever vaccination. TCR cDNA, made by 5'RACE template switching, carried an added universal primer site and UMIs. TCRdb recomputed calls from the 5' RACE reads with MiXCR, one row per CDR3 protein. The sample includes just under 600,000 distinct CDR3 sequences, roughly 14% of them seen just once. Looked up from germline, CDR1 is SGHTA and CDR2 is FQGNSA. The CDR3 extends over 14 amino acids. V shed 2 bases, J shed 4 bases, and the junction held 4 bases outside the gene matches. Study observations and caveats: Abundant bulk-derived clonotypes could contaminate FACS-sorted repertoires.

This clonotype was counted a few times. Its antigen is undetermined. This sample comprised PBMCs, obtained on the day of the yellow fever booster vaccination. This clonotype originated in a man between 25 and 39 years old who received the YFV17D yellow fever vaccine. This chain links TRBV7-2 with TRBJ1-2; 7 bases map to TRBD1. The CDR3 DNA reads TGTGCCAGCAGCTTACTGACAGGGACCTATGGCTACACCTTC. Encoded protein: CASSLLTGTYGYTF.